One sample yielded the 32 T cell receptor beta chains listed below, sequenced in a study of CD8 T cells in ankylosing spondylitis. These TCRs are of unknown antigen specificity. TCRdb reprocessed the 5' RACE reads via MiXCR and lists one record per CDR3 protein. The repertoire holds hundreds of thousands of distinct CDR3 sequences, with about a sixth as singletons. The study, taken as a whole, reports: Ankylosing spondylitis blood seemed to carry a telltale TCR beta motif made of several highly homologous variants.

Sequencing input: blood, either unsorted or a sorted T cell fraction (not recorded which). The receptors here all came from a male donor with ankylosing spondylitis.

The gene calls are TRBV7-9 and TRBJ2-1; D might be TRBD2 (6 bases). This CDR3 region has 15 residues. CDR1 is SEHNR, CDR2 FQNEAQ, per germline (reference sequence). V dropped 1 base and J dropped 10 bases, with 17 bases sitting between them. CDR3 nucleotides: TGTGCCAGCAGCTTAGGGACCGGGAGCCAACGGGAGCAGTTCTTC. Amino acids: CASSLGTGSQREQFF.

The gene calls are TRBV3-1 and TRBJ2-2; weak D call: TRBD2 (6 bases). V lost 1 base and J lost 3, with 12 bases in between. In germline, CDR1 is LGHDT, CDR2 YNNKEL (reference sequence). The CDR3 extends over 16 amino acids. CDR3 DNA: TGTGCCAGCAGCCAAGTCGGCGGGACTCACACCGGGGAGCTGTTTTTT. Its protein product is CASSQVGGTHTGELFF.

This clonotype has more than one count but fewer than ten. The chain employs TRBV7-2 and TRBJ2-7, with D possibly being TRBD1 (6 bases). Trimming left V 2 bases short and J 4 bases short, with 15 bases between. This CDR3 comprises 15 residues. Germline V gives CDR1 SGHTA, CDR2 FQGNSA. CDR3 residues: CASSLRQAGTYEQYF. The CDR3 nucleotides read TGTGCCAGCAGCTTAAGACAGGCCGGGACATACGAGCAGTACTTC. The complete variable domain, with remaining parts taken from reference TRBV7-2 and TRBJ2-7, reads GAGVSQSPSNKVTEKGKDVELRCDPISGHTALYWYRQSLGQGLEFLIYFQGNSAPDKSGLPSDRFSAERTGGSVSTLTIQRTQQEDSAVYLCASSLRQAGTYEQYFGPGTRLTVT.

The V call is TRBV12-3 or TRBV12-4, the J call TRBJ2-5; D gene unclear. Deletions cut 3 bases from V and 3 bases from J, with 11 bases between. The CDR3 is 14 amino acids. The CDR3 loop is CASSFRAPEETQYF. The CDR3 DNA reads as TGTGCCAGCAGTTTCCGGGCCCCCGAAGAGACCCAGTACTTC.

J is TRBJ2-3 and V is TRBV20-1; possibly TRBD2 for D (5 bases). Germline CDR1 is DFQATT and CDR2 is SNEGSKA (reference sequence). Trimming took off 3 bases at V and 4 bases at J, with 11 bases between the two ends. The CDR3 length is 13 residues. CDR3 amino acids: CSASLPGSDTQYF. The CDR3 coding sequence is TGCAGTGCTAGCTTACCGGGGTCAGATACGCAGTATTTT.

This clonotype was seen only a few times. The chain carries TRBV2 and TRBJ2-5, with 13 bases lining up with TRBD2. The CDR3 consists of 15 residues. V lost 6 bases and J lost 5; bases outside the gene matches: 6. Germline values: CDR1 SNHLY, CDR2 FYNNEI. CDR3 amino acids: CASSLGTSGAETQYF. For the CDR3, the DNA is TGTGCCAGCAGCCTCGGGACTAGCGGGGCGGAGACCCAGTACTTC.

The table lists this clonotype with many counts. The chain joins TRBV27 to TRBJ2-2, with a weak D call TRBD1 (5 bases). CDR1 is MNHEY and CDR2 is SMNVEV in the germline V gene (reference sequence). The V gene lost 7 bases and the J gene lost 7 bases, with 19 bases spanning the gap. This CDR3 comprises 15 residues. CDR3 region: CASTKSRTLNGELFF. CDR3 sequence (DNA): TGTGCCAGCACCAAATCGCGGACATTAAACGGGGAGCTGTTTTTT.

This clonotype was seen a few times. The chain combines TRBV20-1 with TRBJ2-3; TRBD2 agrees at 11 bases. The junction had 7 bases not matched to a gene; V was cut back by 5 bases and J by 3 bases. CDR3 length: 15 amino acids. Germline loops: CDR1 DFQATT, CDR2 SNEGSKA (reference sequence). Written as DNA, the CDR3 is TGCAGTGCTGGCGGGACTAGCGGTAGTACAGATACGCAGTATTTT. Amino acid sequence: CSAGGTSGSTDTQYF.

This clonotype appeared a few times. The chain has TRBV7-6 and TRBJ1-1; D remains ambiguous. V was shortened by 3 bases and J by 1 base, with 15 bases between the two germline ends. The CDR3 is 16 residues long. The V gene's germline CDR1 is SGHVS and CDR2 FNYEAQ. The CDR3 is CASSLLSTKPNTEAFF. Written as DNA, the CDR3 is TGTGCCAGCAGCTTGCTCTCGACCAAACCGAACACTGAAGCTTTCTTT.

The V gene is TRBV2, the J gene TRBJ2-1; D gene ambiguous. The germline V gene encodes CDR1 SNHLY and CDR2 FYNNEI. Trimming pared 0 bases from V and 9 bases from J, leaving 12 bases between. This CDR3 region has 14 residues. CDR3 in amino acids: CASSEARPGREQFF. For the CDR3, the DNA is TGTGCCAGCAGTGAAGCGCGACCAGGTCGTGAGCAGTTCTTC.

The chain joins TRBV25-1 to TRBJ2-1; the D is unclear. The CDR3 totals 17 residues. V was shortened by 1 base and J by 0 bases, with 13 bases between the two germline ends. Germline CDR1 and CDR2: MGHDK and SYGVNS. CDR3 residues: CASSESKLPPSYNEQFF. The CDR3 DNA reads as TGTGCCAGCAGTGAATCGAAACTTCCACCCTCCTACAATGAGCAGTTCTTC.

This chain joins TRBV6-1 and TRBJ1-2, with 9 bases aligning to TRBD1. Germline CDR1 and CDR2: MNHNS and SASEGT. V lost 6 bases, J lost 4 bases, and 3 bases stayed unmatched. The CDR3 totals 13 residues. CDR3 protein: CASRGQGTYGYTF. The DNA for the CDR3 is TGTGCCAGCAGAGGACAGGGGACCTATGGCTACACCTTC.

This clonotype was seen only a few times. V gene TRBV20-1 combines with J gene TRBJ2-7; D is possibly TRBD1 (6 bases). Germline loops: CDR1 DFQATT, CDR2 SNEGSKA (reference sequence). Trimming pared 3 bases from V and 5 bases from J, leaving 17 bases between. There are 14 residues in the CDR3. The CDR3: CSARPGGLGDEQYF. The CDR3 nucleotides are TGCAGTGCTAGGCCTGGGGGCCTCGGGGACGAGCAGTACTTC.

The V call is TRBV6-5, the J call TRBJ1-1, with D tentatively TRBD1 (6 bases). The V and J ends lost 0 bases and 5 bases respectively, with 16 bases between them. Germline V lookup: CDR1 MNHEY, CDR2 SVGAGI. The CDR3 has 16 residues. This chain's CDR3 is CASSYSWVGGQTEAFF. DNA for the CDR3: TGTGCCAGCAGTTACTCGTGGGTGGGGGGCCAGACTGAAGCTTTCTTT.

This clonotype was detected a few times. This sequence joins TRBV6-2 or TRBV6-3 and TRBJ2-3; D gene uncertain. The germline V gene encodes CDR1 MNHEY and CDR2 SVGEGT. The CDR3 has 17 residues. Trimming left V 2 bases short and J 2 bases short, with 17 bases between. This CDR3 is CASSYVPGWAATDTQYF. The CDR3 region has the DNA TGTGCCAGCAGTTACGTTCCCGGGTGGGCCGCCACAGATACGCAGTATTTT.

This clonotype was seen a handful of times. The chain links TRBV18 to TRBJ1-4; D unresolved. Trimming removed 6 bases at V and 7 bases at J, with 9 bases between. This CDR3 is 12 amino acids long. CDR1 and CDR2 (germline): KGHSH, LQKENI. The CDR3 DNA reads as TGTGCCAGCTCCCCGGTTCCTGAAAAACTGTTTTTT. It codes for CASSPVPEKLFF. The full variable domain, with the rest looked up from reference TRBV18 and TRBJ1-4, is NAGVMQNPRHLVRRRGQEARLRCSPMKGHSHVYWYRQLPEEGLKFMVYLQKENIIDESGMPKERFSAEFPKEGPSILRIQQVVRGDSAAYFCASSPVPEKLFFGSGTQLSVL.

This clonotype has only one observation. This chain joins TRBV19 and TRBJ1-1; D remains ambiguous. Trimming took 8 bases from V and 6 from J, leaving 16 bases between them. The CDR3 extends over 13 amino acids. Germline V gene sequence: CDR1 LNHDA, CDR2 SQIVND (reference sequence). The CDR3 DNA reads TGTGCCAGTTTTAATTTGTATAACGCTGAAGCTTTCTTT. Translated, it gives CASFNLYNAEAFF.

V is TRBV11-1 and J is TRBJ2-6, with 10 bases identical to TRBD1. This CDR3 region has 18 residues. In germline, CDR1 is SGHAT, CDR2 FQDESV (reference sequence). With 4 bases clipped from V and 6 bases from J, the junction kept 12 bases outside the gene matches. The CDR3 spells CASSSTQFGTGVANVLTF. The CDR3 DNA follows: TGTGCCAGCAGCTCAACTCAATTCGGGACAGGGGTGGCCAACGTCCTGACTTTC. Full variable domain (outside the CDR3, taken from reference TRBV11-1 and TRBJ2-6): EAEVAQSPRYKITEKSQAVAFWCDPISGHATLYWYRQILGQGPELLVQFQDESVVDDSQLPKDRFSAERLKGVDSTLKIQPAELGDSAMYLCASSSTQFGTGVANVLTFGAGSRLTVL.

The CDR3: CASSQGRAGYGYTF. The CDR3 nucleotides read TGTGCCAGCAGCCAAGGCCGGGCGGGCTATGGCTACACCTTC. This chain joins TRBV3-1 and TRBJ1-2; the D is unclear. CDR1 is LGHDT and CDR2 is YNNKEL in the germline V gene (reference sequence). This CDR3 contains 14 residues. Trimming pared 1 base from V and 4 bases from J, leaving 10 bases between. Variable domain in full (rest from reference TRBV3-1 and TRBJ1-2): DTAVSQTPKYLVTQMGNDKSIKCEQNLGHDTMYWYKQDSKKFLKIMFSYNNKELIINETVPNRFSPKSPDKAHLNLHINSLELGDSAVYFCASSQGRAGYGYTFGSGTRLTVV.

This clonotype has more than one count but fewer than ten. The rearrangement uses TRBV20-1 and TRBJ2-5, with 8 bases fitting TRBD2. Germline lookup yields CDR1 DFQATT and CDR2 SNEGSKA (reference sequence). J was trimmed by 14 bases and V by 0 bases; bases with no gene match: 14. The length of the CDR3 is 14 residues. This CDR3 is CSARDPAGERQIYF. The CDR3, as DNA: TGCAGTGCTAGAGATCCAGCGGGAGAGCGCCAGATCTACTTC.

The V and J genes are TRBV7-9 and TRBJ2-2; 10 nucleotides align to TRBD2. Per the germline V gene, CDR1 is SEHNR and CDR2 is FQNEAQ (reference sequence). CDR3 length: 14 residues. The CDR3: CAPGGTSATGELFF. The CDR3 DNA sequence: TGTGCGCCCGGGGGGACTAGCGCCACCGGGGAGCTGTTTTTT.

The chain employs TRBV12-3 or TRBV12-4 and TRBJ2-1, with no clear D. CDR3 length equals 15 residues. V dropped 5 bases and J dropped 0 bases, with 11 bases sitting between them. In DNA form, the CDR3 reads TGTGCCAGCAGTATCCAGACCGGCTCCTACAATGAGCAGTTCTTC. It yields the protein CASSIQTGSYNEQFF.

The chain uses TRBV12-3 or TRBV12-4 and TRBJ1-5; TRBD1 is a possible D gene (5 bases). This CDR3 contains 15 residues. Trimming took 6 bases from V and 2 from J, leaving 14 bases between them. CDR3 sequence reads: CASSPGRRGNQPQHF. CDR3 coding DNA: TGTGCCAGCAGCCCAGGGAGGCGAGGCAATCAGCCCCAGCATTTT.

This chain links TRBV20-1 with TRBJ1-4; possible D gene TRBD1, 5 bases. This CDR3 contains 17 residues. Trimming removed 6 bases at V and 0 bases at J, with 20 bases between. Germline CDR1 and CDR2: DFQATT and SNEGSKA (reference sequence). CDR3 in DNA: TGCAGTGCCGGCCGTCCGGGACTCGGAACAACTAATGAAAAACTGTTTTTT. This codes for CSAGRPGLGTTNEKLFF.

J is TRBJ2-7 and V is TRBV5-1, with 9 positions matching TRBD1. The CDR3 loop spans 16 amino acids. Unmatched junction bases numbered 12, after V lost 4 bases and J lost 4 bases. Germline CDR1 is SGHRS and CDR2 is YFSETQ. The CDR3 DNA follows: TGCGCCAGCAGCCCCGGTAGGGACAGGGTGGGGTACGAGCAGTACTTC. It is translated as CASSPGRDRVGYEQYF.

Concerning this clonotype itself: Its ends do not fully match the called genes, so a read error is possible. V is TRBV7-2 and J is TRBJ2-1; D possibly uses TRBD1 or TRBD2 (5 bases each). CDR1 is SGHTA, CDR2 FQGNSA, per germline. The CDR3 is made up of 13 amino acids. The CDR3 nucleotides are TGTGTCAGCAGCCGGGTGGGGGTCAATGAGCAGTTCTTC. Translated, it gives CVSSRVGVNEQFF.

The rearrangement links TRBV6-1 to TRBJ1-5; no firm D call. V lost 3 bases to trimming and J lost 6 bases, with 9 bases between them. The germline V gene encodes CDR1 MNHNS and CDR2 SASEGT. The CDR3 is 13 residues long. The CDR3 here is CASSEKLGQPQHF. CDR3 nucleotides: TGTGCCAGCAGTGAGAAGTTGGGTCAGCCCCAGCATTTT.

This clonotype was seen only a few times. The V gene is TRBV20-1, the J gene TRBJ2-4, with D tentatively TRBD1 (5 bases). The germline V gene has CDR1 DFQATT and CDR2 SNEGSKA (reference sequence). CDR3 length: 13 amino acids. The germline V and J ends were trimmed by 6 bases and 8 bases, with 17 bases remaining between them. In DNA, the CDR3 is TGCAGTGCCCAGGGCCCACGACAAGACATTCAGTACTTC. This gives the protein CSAQGPRQDIQYF.

This clonotype has at least ten counts. J is TRBJ1-2 and V is TRBV20-1; D gene uncertain. The CDR3 consists of 12 residues. The germline V gene has CDR1 DFQATT and CDR2 SNEGSKA (reference sequence). Trimming removed 6 bases from V and 4 bases from J, with 12 bases in between. This chain's CDR3 is CSATRWSYGYTF. In DNA form, the CDR3 reads TGCAGTGCCACGCGGTGGTCCTATGGCTACACCTTC.

The chain carries TRBV29-1 and TRBJ1-2, with 9 bases matching TRBD1. The V segment lost 4 bases and the J segment 5 bases; nucleotides outside the gene matches: 2. The length of the CDR3 is 12 residues. Germline CDR1 is SQVTM and CDR2 is ANQGSEA. The DNA of the CDR3 is TGCAGCGTTGGGGGACAGGGATATGGCTACACCTTC. Protein product: CSVGGQGYGYTF.

Many counts were recorded for this clonotype. V usage is TRBV12-3 or TRBV12-4 and J usage is TRBJ1-1; D gene uncertain. The CDR3 is 12 amino acids. V lost 5 bases and J lost 10, with 14 bases in between. In DNA, the CDR3 is TGTGCCAGCAGTGCTCCGGGAAAGGTAGCTTTCTTT. The encoded protein is CASSAPGKVAFF.

The gene calls are TRBV25-1 and TRBJ2-1; D is uncertain. Per the germline V gene, CDR1 is MGHDK and CDR2 is SYGVNS. This CDR3 has 11 amino acids. Between the trimmed V and J ends, which lost 5 bases and 8 bases, there was a span of 7 bases. The CDR3 here is CASSRGYEQFF. Written as DNA, the CDR3 is TGTGCCAGCAGTCGTGGGTATGAGCAGTTCTTC.